This TCR beta chain was recovered during a study of T cells in localized non-small cell lung cancer. TCRdb keeps only in-frame clones here, not all; method: immunoSEQ multiplex PCR. The table lists around 50,000 clones, about nine tenths of them singletons, with over 15% in the top ten. Study-wide results and limits: Sequencing was limited to one tumor region, leaving the possibility of heterogeneity open. For the top 100 tumor clones, a median about 50 also appeared in adjacent lung. Those with higher blood T cell density had longer overall survival. Among the tissues sampled, uninvolved adjacent lung had the highest T cell clonality, above tumor.

In regard to this clone: Its antigen is undetermined.

This clonotype originated in a male donor aged 60 or over with stage III squamous cell lung carcinoma. Material: peripheral blood, obtained before any cancer treatment.

CDR3 nucleotides: TGTGCCAGTAGTATCATGTTCCAGGGCAATCAGCCCCAGCATTTT. It codes for CASSIMFQGNQPQHF. The chain links TRBV19 to TRBJ1-5; no definite D call. V was shortened by 3 bases and J by 2 bases, with 11 bases between the two germline ends. Germline CDR1 is LNHDA and CDR2 is SQIVND (reference sequence). The CDR3 runs to 15 residues. Based on the CDR3 plus reference TRBV19 and TRBJ1-5, the full variable domain is DGGITQSPKYLFRKEGQNVTLSCEQNLNHDAMYWYRQDPGQGLRLIYYSQIVNDFQKGDIAEGYSVSREKKESFPLTVTSAQKNPTAFYLCASSIMFQGNQPQHFGDGTRLSIL.